The clone carrying this TCR beta chain was recorded at least ten times. What it recognizes is unknown. This sample was taken from a study of T and B cells in COVID-19 patients. Study-level background: COVID-19 patients gave peripheral blood either during active infection or after recovery. The recovered cohort's median age was approximately 37 years, versus less than 75 years in active infection.

Blood genomic DNA input for TRB amplification was about 240-550 ng. TRB rearrangements were amplified by multiplex PCR with BIOMED2 TRB-A/B primers. TCRdb re-called the multiplex PCR reads with MiXCR, one entry per CDR3 protein. The repertoire has about 12,000 distinct CDR3 sequences, approximately 29% of them found once; the top ten carry less than 35%. The study, taken as a whole, reports: Clonality of TRB repertoires was high in active COVID-19; recovery brought above-healthy diversity and richness.

The TCR originated in a human donor who had recovered from COVID-19. Sequencing was carried out using blood.

CDR3 bases: TGTGCCAGTAGTATGGGAGAATTCACCGAGCAGTACGTC. This codes for CASSMGEFTEQYV. The gene calls are TRBV19 and TRBJ2-7, with D perhaps TRBD2 (5 bases). CDR1 LNHDA and CDR2 SQIVND come from the germline V gene (reference sequence). V was pared by 3 bases and J by 6 bases, with 12 bases between. This CDR3 comprises 13 residues.